The 17 T cell receptor beta chains presented below share a single source sample, sequenced in a study of monozygotic twins with inflammatory bowel disease. Reanalyzing the 5' RACE reads, TCRdb keeps one entry per CDR3 protein, without DNA. There are about 300,000 distinct CDR3 sequences in the sample, with 5.5% to 6.5% held by the top ten. The sequenced sample was blood. The receptors here all came from a human donor with ulcerative colitis or Crohn's disease, or a healthy co-twin of an affected twin (not recorded which).

This chain links TRBV18 with TRBJ2-1; the D call of TRBD2 rests on TCRdb alone, since no DNA is present to check it. Germline CDR1 and CDR2: KGHSH and LQKENI. CDR3 length equals 18 residues. This CDR3 reads CASSPPRRAGFFFNEQFF.

This chain joins TRBV24-1 and TRBJ2-1; TCRdb lists TRBD1, though no DNA is available to test this call. Per the germline V gene, CDR1 is KGHDR and CDR2 is SFDVKD. The CDR3 is 16 residues long. The CDR3 sequence is CATSDPGTGTDNEQFF.

The chain is built from TRBV12-3 or TRBV12-4 and TRBJ2-7; the D gene TCRdb calls, TRBD2, cannot be checked with no DNA. The CDR3 has 13 amino acids. CDR3 residues: CASSFGGFYEQYF.

The chain combines TRBV2 with TRBJ1-2. This CDR3 contains 16 residues. Germline-derived CDR1 and CDR2 are SNHLY and FYNNEI. This CDR3 is CASSERVPGMGYGYTF.

V is TRBV4-3 and J is TRBJ2-5; TCRdb names TRBD1, which stays unverified in the absence of DNA. This CDR3 contains 15 residues. The germline V gene encodes CDR1 LGHNA and CDR2 YSLEER. The CDR3 loop reads CASSQDHRGSETQYF.

The chain joins TRBV12-3 or TRBV12-4 to TRBJ1-2; there is no DNA to check the TCRdb D call of TRBD1. The CDR3 consists of 13 residues. CDR3 residues: CASSFRGNRGYTF.

The chain couples TRBV20-1 to TRBJ2-3; with no DNA, the TCRdb D assignment of TRBD1 cannot be verified. Germline CDR1 DFQATT, CDR2 SNEGSKA (reference sequence). This CDR3 comprises 15 residues. The CDR3 spells CSARDPTARGNTQYF.

CDR3 in amino acids: CSVDSDRLNTEAFF. V and J are TRBV29-1 and TRBJ1-1; the D call from TCRdb, TRBD1, cannot be confirmed without DNA. This CDR3 contains 14 residues. Germline V gives CDR1 SQVTM, CDR2 ANQGSEA.

The chain combines TRBV27 with TRBJ2-7; TCRdb calls TRBD1, which cannot be checked without DNA. The CDR3 runs to 15 residues. Per the germline V gene, CDR1 is MNHEY and CDR2 is SMNVEV (reference sequence). The CDR3 sequence is CASRRGRQGPYEQYF.

The chain couples TRBV4-3 to TRBJ2-5; the D call of TRBD1 rests on TCRdb alone, since no DNA is present to check it. Germline V gene data show CDR1 as LGHNA and CDR2 as YSLEER. The CDR3 runs to 15 residues. CDR3 amino acids: CASSQDLAGQGTQYF.

The chain links TRBV5-1 to TRBJ2-1; TCRdb designates TRBD2, a call that cannot be tested without DNA. This CDR3 has 15 residues. Per germline, CDR1 SGHRS and CDR2 YFSETQ. CDR3 residues: CASSTVSGRANEQFF.

The V gene is TRBV7-2, the J gene TRBJ1-5. The CDR3 consists of 14 residues. The germline V gene encodes CDR1 SGHTA and CDR2 FQGNSA. The CDR3 sequence is CASRATTGNQPQHF.

J is TRBJ1-2 and V is TRBV30. Germline values: CDR1 GTSNPN, CDR2 SVGIG (reference sequence). The CDR3 has 12 residues. The CDR3 sequence: CAWTVGIGGYTF.

The CDR3: CASSLFPGETQYF. J is TRBJ2-5 and V is TRBV28; TCRdb picks TRBD1, but there is no DNA to check that call. The CDR3 runs 13 residues. The germline gives CDR1 MDHEN, CDR2 SYDVKM.

This sequence joins TRBV13 and TRBJ2-2; lacking DNA, the TRBD2 call made by TCRdb goes unchecked. Per the germline V gene, CDR1 is PRHDT and CDR2 is FYEKMQ (reference sequence). This CDR3 has 17 amino acids. The CDR3: CASSSPFSGGGTGELFF.

V and J are TRBV12-3 or TRBV12-4 and TRBJ2-2; TCRdb designates TRBD1, a call that cannot be tested without DNA. The CDR3 sequence is 15 residues long. The CDR3 loop is CASRTEGGGTGELFF.

CDR3 loop: CASSSWDSYQPQHF. The chain carries TRBV6-5 and TRBJ1-5; TCRdb designates TRBD1, a call that cannot be tested without DNA. There are 14 residues in the CDR3. Germline V gene data show CDR1 as MNHEY and CDR2 as SVGAGI.